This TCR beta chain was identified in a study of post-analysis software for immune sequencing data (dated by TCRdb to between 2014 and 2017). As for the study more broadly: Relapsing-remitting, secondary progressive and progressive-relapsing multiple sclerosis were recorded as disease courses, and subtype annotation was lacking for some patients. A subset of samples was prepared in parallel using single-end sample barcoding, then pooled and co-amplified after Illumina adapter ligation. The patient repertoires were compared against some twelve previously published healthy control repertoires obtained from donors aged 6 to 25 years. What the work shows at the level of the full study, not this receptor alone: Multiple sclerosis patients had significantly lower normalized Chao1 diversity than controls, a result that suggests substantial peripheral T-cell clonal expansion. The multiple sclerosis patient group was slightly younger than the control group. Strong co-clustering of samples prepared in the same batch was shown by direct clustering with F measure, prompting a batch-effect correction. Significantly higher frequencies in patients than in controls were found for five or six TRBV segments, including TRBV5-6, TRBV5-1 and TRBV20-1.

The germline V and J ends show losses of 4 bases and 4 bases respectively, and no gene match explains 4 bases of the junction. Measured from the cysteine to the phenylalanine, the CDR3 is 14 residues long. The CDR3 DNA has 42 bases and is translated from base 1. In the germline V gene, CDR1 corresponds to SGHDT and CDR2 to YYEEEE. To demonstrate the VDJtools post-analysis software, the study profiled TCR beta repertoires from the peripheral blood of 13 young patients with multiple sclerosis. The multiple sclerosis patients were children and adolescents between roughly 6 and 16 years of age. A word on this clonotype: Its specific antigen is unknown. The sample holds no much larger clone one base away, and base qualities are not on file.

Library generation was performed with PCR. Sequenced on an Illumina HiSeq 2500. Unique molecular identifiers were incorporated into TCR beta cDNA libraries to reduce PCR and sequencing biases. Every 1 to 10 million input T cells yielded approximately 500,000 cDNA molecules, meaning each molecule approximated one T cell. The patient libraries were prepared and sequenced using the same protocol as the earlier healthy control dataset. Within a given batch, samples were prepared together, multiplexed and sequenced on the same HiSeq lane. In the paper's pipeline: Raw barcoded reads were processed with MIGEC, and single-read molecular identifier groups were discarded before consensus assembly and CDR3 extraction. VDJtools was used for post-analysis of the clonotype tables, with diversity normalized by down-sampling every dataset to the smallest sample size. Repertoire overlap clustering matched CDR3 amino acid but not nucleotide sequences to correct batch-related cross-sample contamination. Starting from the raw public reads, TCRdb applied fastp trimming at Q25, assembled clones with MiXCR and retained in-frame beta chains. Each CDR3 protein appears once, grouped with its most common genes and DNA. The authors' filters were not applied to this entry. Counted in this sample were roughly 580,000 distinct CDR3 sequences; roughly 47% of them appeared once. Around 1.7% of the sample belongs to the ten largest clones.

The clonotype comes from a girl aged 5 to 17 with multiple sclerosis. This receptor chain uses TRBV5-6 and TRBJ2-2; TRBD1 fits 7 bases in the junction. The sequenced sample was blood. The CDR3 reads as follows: CASSPTGLTGELFF. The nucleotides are TGTGCCAGCAGCCCGACAGGGCTCACCGGGGAGCTGTTTTTT.